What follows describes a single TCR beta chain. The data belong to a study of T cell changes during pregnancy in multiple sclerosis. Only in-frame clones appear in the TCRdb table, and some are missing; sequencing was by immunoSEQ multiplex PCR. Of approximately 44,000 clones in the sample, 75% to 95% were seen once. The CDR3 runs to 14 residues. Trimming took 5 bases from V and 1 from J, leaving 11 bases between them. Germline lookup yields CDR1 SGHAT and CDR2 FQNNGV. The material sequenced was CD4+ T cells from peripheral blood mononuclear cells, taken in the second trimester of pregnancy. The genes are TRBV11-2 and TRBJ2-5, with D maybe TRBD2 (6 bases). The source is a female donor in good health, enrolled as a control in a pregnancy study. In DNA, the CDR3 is TGTGCCAGCAGCCCAGTCGGGGGCCAAGAGACCCAGTACTTC. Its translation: CASSPVGGQETQYF.